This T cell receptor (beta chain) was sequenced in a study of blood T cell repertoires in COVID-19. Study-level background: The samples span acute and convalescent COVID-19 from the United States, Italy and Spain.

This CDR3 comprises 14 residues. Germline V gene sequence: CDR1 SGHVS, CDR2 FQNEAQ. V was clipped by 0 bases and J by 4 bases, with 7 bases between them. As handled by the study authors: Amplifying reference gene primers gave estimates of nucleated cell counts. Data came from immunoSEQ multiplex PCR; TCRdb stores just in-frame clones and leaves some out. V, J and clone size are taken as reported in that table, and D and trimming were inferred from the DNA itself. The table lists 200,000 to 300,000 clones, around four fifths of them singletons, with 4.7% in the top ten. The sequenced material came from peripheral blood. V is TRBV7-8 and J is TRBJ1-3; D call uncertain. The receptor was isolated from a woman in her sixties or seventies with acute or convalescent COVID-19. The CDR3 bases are TGTGCCAGCAGCTTAGCAGGGAGGGGAAACACCATATATTTT. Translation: CASSLAGRGNTIYF.